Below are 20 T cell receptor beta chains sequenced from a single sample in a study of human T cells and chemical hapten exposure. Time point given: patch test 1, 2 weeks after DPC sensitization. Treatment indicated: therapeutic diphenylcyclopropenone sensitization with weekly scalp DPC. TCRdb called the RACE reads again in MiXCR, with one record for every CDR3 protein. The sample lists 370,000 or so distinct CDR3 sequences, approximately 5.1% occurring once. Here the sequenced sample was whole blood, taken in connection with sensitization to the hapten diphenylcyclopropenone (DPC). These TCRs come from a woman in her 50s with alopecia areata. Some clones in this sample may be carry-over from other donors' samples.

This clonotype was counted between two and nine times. As DNA, the CDR3 is TGTGCCAGCAGCGCGGGGGGCAGTCACAATGAGCAGTTCTTC. This translates into CASSAGGSHNEQFF. The chain joins TRBV7-9 to TRBJ2-1; TRBD2 aligns across 8 bases. With 5 bases clipped from V and 5 bases from J, the junction kept 5 bases outside the gene matches. CDR3 size: 14 residues. Germline lookup yields CDR1 SEHNR and CDR2 FQNEAQ (reference sequence).

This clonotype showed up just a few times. CDR3 residues: CASSLRGQGAYNEQFF. In DNA form, the CDR3 reads TGTGCCAGCAGTCTTCGGGGGCAGGGCGCCTACAATGAGCAGTTCTTC. The J gene is TRBJ2-1, the V gene TRBV3-1; D could derive from TRBD1 or TRBD2 (6 bases each). CDR1 is LGHDT and CDR2 is YNNKEL in the germline V gene (reference sequence). The V and J ends lost 6 bases and 2 bases respectively, with 17 bases between them. The CDR3 runs 16 residues.

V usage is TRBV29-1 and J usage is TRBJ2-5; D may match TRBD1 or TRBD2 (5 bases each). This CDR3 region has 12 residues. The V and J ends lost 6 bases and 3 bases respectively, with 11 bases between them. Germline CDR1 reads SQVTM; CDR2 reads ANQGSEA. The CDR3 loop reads CSVGRGEETQYF. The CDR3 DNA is TGCAGCGTCGGAAGGGGAGAAGAGACCCAGTACTTC.

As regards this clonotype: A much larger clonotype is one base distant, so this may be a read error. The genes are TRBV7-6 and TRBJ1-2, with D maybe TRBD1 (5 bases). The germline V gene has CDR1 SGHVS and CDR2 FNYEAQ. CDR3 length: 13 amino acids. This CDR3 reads CASGLETDYGYTF. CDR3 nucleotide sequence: TGTGCCAGCGGCTTAGAGACAGATTATGGCTACACCTTC.

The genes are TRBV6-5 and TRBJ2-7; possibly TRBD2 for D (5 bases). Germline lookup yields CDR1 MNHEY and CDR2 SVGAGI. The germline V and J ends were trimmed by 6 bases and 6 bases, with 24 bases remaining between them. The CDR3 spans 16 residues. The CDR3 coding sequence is TGTGCCAGCAGCCGAAGAGGTGAGCGTACTGAGGGCGAGCAGTACTTC. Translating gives CASSRRGERTEGEQYF.

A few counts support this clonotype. The CDR3 bases are TGTGCCGCCCACCTCCGGTTTGAGGGGGGGCCGACCGGGGAGCTGTTTTTT. Translated: CAAHLRFEGGPTGELFF. J is TRBJ2-2 and V is TRBV3-1; a possible D gene is TRBD2 (7 bases). Germline assignment: CDR1 LGHDT and CDR2 YNNKEL (reference sequence). V lost 11 bases and J lost 5, with 27 bases in between. This CDR3 is 17 amino acids long.

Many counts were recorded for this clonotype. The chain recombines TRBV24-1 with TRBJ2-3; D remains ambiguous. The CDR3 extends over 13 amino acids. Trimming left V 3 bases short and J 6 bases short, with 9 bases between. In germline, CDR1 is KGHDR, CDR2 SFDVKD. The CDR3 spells CATSDVNQDTQYF. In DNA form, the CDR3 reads TGTGCCACCAGTGATGTAAACCAGGATACGCAGTATTTT.

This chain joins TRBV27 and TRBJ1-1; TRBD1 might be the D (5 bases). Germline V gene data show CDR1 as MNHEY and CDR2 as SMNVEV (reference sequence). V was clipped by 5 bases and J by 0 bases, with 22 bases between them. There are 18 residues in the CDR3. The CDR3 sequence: CASSPARPGKFMNTEAFF. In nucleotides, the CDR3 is TGTGCCAGCAGTCCCGCGCGGCCAGGGAAATTTATGAACACTGAAGCTTTCTTT.

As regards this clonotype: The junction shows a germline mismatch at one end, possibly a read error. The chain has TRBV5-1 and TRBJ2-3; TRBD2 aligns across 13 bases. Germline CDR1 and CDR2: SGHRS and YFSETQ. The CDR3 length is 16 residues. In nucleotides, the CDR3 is TGCGCCATCAGCCCTGGACTAGCGGGAGGCACAGATACGCAGTATTTT. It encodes CAISPGLAGGTDTQYF.

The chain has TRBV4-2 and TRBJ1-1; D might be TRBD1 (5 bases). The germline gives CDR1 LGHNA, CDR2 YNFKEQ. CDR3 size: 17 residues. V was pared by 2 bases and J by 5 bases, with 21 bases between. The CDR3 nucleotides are TGTGCCAGCAGCCAATCATGGCCAGGGTATGATAAAACTGAAGCTTTCTTT. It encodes CASSQSWPGYDKTEAFF.

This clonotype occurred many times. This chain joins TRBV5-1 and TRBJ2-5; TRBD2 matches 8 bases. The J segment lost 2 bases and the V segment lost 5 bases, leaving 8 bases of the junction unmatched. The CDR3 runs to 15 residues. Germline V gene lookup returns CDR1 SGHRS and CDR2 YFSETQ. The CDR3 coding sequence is TGCGCCAGCAGACCCAGCGGGGGCCCGCAAGAGACCCAGTACTTC. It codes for CASRPSGGPQETQYF. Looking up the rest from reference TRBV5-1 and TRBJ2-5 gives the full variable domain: KAGVTQTPRYLIKTRGQQVTLSCSPISGHRSVSWYQQTPGQGLQFLFEYFSETQRNKGNFPGRFSGRQFSNSRSEMNVSTLELGDSALYLCASRPSGGPQETQYFGPGTRLLVL.

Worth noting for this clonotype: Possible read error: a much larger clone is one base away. CDR3 in amino acids: CTSSTREETQYF. CDR3 coding DNA: TGTACCAGCAGCACCAGGGAGGAGACCCAGTACTTC. The chain employs TRBV12-3 or TRBV12-4 and TRBJ2-5; D is possibly TRBD1 or TRBD2 (5 bases each). The CDR3 extends over 12 amino acids.

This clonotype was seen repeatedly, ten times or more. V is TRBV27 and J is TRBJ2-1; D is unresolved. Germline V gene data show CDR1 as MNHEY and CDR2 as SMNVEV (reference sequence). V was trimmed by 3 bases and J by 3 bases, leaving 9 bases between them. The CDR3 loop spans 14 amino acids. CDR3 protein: CASSLLGNYNEQFF. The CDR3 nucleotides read TGTGCCAGCAGTTTGTTGGGTAACTACAATGAGCAGTTCTTC.

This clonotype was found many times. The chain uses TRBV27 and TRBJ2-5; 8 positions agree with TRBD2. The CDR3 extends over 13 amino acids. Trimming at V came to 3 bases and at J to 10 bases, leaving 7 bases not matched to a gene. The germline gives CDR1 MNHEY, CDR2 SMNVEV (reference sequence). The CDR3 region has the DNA TGTGCCAGCAGTTTTTCGGACGGGAGGGGCCAGTACTTC. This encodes CASSFSDGRGQYF.

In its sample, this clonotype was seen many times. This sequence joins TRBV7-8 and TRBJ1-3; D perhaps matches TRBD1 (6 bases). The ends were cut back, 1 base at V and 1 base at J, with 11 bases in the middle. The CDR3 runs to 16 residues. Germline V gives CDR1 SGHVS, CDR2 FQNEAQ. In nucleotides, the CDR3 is TGTGCCAGCAGCTTAGAAATAGGGGGGTCTGGAAACACCATATATTTT. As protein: CASSLEIGGSGNTIYF.

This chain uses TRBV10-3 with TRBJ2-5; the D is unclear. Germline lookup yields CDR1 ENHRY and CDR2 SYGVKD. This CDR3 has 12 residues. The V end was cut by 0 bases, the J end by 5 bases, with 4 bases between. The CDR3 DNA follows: TGTGCCATCAGTGAGTCGGCGGAGACCCAGTACTTC. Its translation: CAISESAETQYF.

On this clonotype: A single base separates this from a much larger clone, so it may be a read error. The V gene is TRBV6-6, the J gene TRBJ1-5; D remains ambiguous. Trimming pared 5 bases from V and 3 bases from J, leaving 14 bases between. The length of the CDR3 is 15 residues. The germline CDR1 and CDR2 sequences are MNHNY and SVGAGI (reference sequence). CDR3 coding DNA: TGTGCCAGCAGTCCAAGCCGGGCCCACAATCAGCCCCAGCATTTT. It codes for CASSPSRAHNQPQHF.

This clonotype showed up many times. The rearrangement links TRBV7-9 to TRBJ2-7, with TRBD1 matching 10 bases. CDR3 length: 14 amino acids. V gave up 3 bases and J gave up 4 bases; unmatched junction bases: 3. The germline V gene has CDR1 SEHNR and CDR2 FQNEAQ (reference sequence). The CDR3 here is CASSFTGQGYEQYF. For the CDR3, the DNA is TGTGCCAGCAGCTTCACGGGACAGGGGTACGAGCAGTACTTC.

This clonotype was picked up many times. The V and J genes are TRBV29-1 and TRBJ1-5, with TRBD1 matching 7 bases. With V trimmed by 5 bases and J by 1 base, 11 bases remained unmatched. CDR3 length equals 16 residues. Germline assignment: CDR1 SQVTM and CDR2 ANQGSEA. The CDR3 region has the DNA TGCAGCGTTCAAGCTAAACAGGGGCGAAGCAATCAGCCCCAGCATTTT. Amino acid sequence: CSVQAKQGRSNQPQHF.

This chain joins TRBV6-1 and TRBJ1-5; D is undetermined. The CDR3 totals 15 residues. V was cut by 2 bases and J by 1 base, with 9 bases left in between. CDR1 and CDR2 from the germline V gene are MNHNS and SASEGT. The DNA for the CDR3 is TGTGCCAGCAGTGAAAGAGATTCAAGCAATCAGCCCCAGCATTTT. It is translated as CASSERDSSNQPQHF.